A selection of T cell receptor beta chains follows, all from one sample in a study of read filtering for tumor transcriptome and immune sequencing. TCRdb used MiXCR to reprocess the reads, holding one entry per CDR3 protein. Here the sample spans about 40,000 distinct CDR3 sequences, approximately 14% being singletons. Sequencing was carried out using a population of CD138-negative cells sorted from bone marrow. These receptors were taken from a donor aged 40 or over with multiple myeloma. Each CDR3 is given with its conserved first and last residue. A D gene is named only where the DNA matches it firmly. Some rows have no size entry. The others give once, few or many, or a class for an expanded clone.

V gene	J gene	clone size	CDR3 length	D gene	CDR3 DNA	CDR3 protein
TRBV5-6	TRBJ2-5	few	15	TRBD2	TGTGCCAGCAGCGAGGGACTAGCGGGAGGAGAGACCCAGTACTTC	CASSEGLAGGETQYF
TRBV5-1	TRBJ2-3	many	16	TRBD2	TGCGCCAGCAGCTATAGCGGGAGGCCACGCACAGATACGCAGTATTTT	CASSYSGRPRTDTQYF
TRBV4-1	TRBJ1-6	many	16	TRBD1	TGCGCCAGCAGCCAAGACGGCCAGGGGGTGAATTCACCCCTCCACTTT	CASSQDGQGVNSPLHF
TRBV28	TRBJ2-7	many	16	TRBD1	TGTGCCAGCAGCTCACGTGGGACAGGGGATCCCTACGAGCAGTACTTC	CASSSRGTGDPYEQYF
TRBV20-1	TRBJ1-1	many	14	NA	TGCAGTGCTAGGAAGTCAGGGATGAACACTGAAGCTTTCTTT	CSARKSGMNTEAFF
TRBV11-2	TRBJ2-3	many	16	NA	TGTGCCAGCAGCTTAGAAGGGTCCGAGGGGACAGATACGCAGTATTTT	CASSLEGSEGTDTQYF
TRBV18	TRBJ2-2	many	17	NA	TGTGCCAGCTCACCTGTTTTGACGACCGCTAACACCGGGGAGCTGTTTTTT	CASSPVLTTANTGELFF
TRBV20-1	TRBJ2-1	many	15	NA	TGCAGTGCACTGAACCCCGGGACGGCAAACAATGAGCAGTTCTTC	CSALNPGTANNEQFF
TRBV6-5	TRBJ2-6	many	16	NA	TGTGCCAGCAGTTACTCCTGGACGCCTGGGGCCAACGTCCTGACTTTC	CASSYSWTPGANVLTF
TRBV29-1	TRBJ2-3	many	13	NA	TGCAGCGTTGAAGGTGGCGGAGCAGATACGCAGTATTTT	CSVEGGGADTQYF
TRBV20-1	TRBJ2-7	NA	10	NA	TGCAGTGCGACCACGTACGAGCAGTACTTC	CSATTYEQYF
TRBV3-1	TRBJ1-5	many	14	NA	TGTGCCAGCAGCCAAGATGCAGGGAGCCAGCCCCAGCATTTT	CASSQDAGSQPQHF
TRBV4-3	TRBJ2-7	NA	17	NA	TGCGCCAGCAGCCAGGGACAATTCGGCCCCCCCGCCTCCGAGCAGTACTTC	CASSQGQFGPPASEQYF
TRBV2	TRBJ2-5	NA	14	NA	TGTGCCAGCCTACGAACTGTTGGCCAAGAGACCCAGTACTTC	CASLRTVGQETQYF
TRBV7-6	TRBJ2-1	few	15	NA	TGTGCCAGCAGCTCCTCAGACAGTGCCTACAATGAGCAGCTCTTC	CASSSSDSAYNEQLF
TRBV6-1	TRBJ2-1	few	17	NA	TGTGCCAGCAGTTACGGTCCACGTACCCCGGGGATCGATGAGCAGTTCTTC	CASSYGPRTPGIDEQFF
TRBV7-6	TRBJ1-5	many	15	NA	TGTGCCAGCAGCCCGGGACCGAGCGGCCGACAGCCCCAGCATTTT	CASSPGPSGRQPQHF
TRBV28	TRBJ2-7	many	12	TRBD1	TGTGTCAGCATAGCCGACAGGGGCGAGCAGTACTTC	CVSIADRGEQYF
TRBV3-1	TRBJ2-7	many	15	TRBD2	TGTGCCAGCAGCCAAGTAGCGGGAGGGGGCTACGAGCAGTACTTC	CASSQVAGGGYEQYF
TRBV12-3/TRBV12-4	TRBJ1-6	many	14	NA	TGTGCCAGCAGTTTAGTGGGTTCGGATTCACCCCTCCACTTT	CASSLVGSDSPLHF
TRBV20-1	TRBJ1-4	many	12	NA	TGCAGTGCTAGAGCGGTTGGGGAAAAACTGTTTTTT	CSARAVGEKLFF
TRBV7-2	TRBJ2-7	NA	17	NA	TGTGCCAGCAGCTTAGCGGCAGGAGCGGGTGGCTCCTACGAGCAGTACTTC	CASSLAAGAGGSYEQYF
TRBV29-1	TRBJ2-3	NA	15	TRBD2	TGCAGCGTTGTTATTGGTAGCGGGCGGACAGATACGCAGTATTTT	CSVVIGSGRTDTQYF
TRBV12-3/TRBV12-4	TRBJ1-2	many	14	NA	TGTGCCAGCAGTTTAGGTCAAGGATGGCATGGCTACACCTTC	CASSLGQGWHGYTF
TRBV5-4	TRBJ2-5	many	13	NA	TGTGCCAGCAGCGGGGGGAGGCAAGAGACCCAGTACTTC	CASSGGRQETQYF
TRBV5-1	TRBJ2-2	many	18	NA	TGCGCCAGCAGCTTGGTGGTTCGATCTCTCAGGGGTCCCGGGGAGCTGTTTTTT	CASSLVVRSLRGPGELFF
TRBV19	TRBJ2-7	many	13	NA	TGTGCCAGTAGCGGAAAAAGGGGGTCCGAGCAGTACTTC	CASSGKRGSEQYF
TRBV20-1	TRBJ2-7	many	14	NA	TGCAGTGCTAGCGGACAGTTCGGGACCTACGAGCAGTACTTC	CSASGQFGTYEQYF
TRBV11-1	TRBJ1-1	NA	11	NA	TGTGCCAGCAGCCCGGGTAGGGTAGCCTTCTTT	CASSPGRVAFF
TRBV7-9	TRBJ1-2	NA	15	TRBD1	TGTGCCAGCAGCTTAATTGGAGGGGGCGACTATGGCTACACCTTC	CASSLIGGGDYGYTF
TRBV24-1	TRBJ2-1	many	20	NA	TGTGCCACCAGTGATTTGGGGTCGGACGGAGGGGTGGGGGGTTACAATGAGCAGTTCTTC	CATSDLGSDGGVGGYNEQFF
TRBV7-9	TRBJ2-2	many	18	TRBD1	TGTGCCAGCAGCGCCCCCTGGACAGGGTCACAGTTAGCCGGGGAGCTGTTTTTT	CASSAPWTGSQLAGELFF
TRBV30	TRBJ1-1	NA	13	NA	TGCGCCTGGAGAGCCGGACACGACACTGAAGTTTTCTTT	CAWRAGHDTEVFF
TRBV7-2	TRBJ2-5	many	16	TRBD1	TGTGCCAGCAGCCCGCGACCAGGGGGCCAAGGGGAGACCCAGTACTTC	CASSPRPGGQGETQYF
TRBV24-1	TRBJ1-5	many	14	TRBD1	TGTGCCACCAGTCGCCCAGGGGGAGATCAGCCCCAGCATTTT	CATSRPGGDQPQHF
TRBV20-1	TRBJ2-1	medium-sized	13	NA	TGCAGTGCTAGTGCCTCGACCTACAATGAGCAGTTCTTC	CSASASTYNEQFF
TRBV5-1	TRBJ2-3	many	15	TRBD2	TGCGCCAGCAGCTTAAGCGGGATGCGCACAGATACGCAGTATTTT	CASSLSGMRTDTQYF
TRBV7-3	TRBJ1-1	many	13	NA	TGTGCCAGCAGCCCTGGGGGGCGCACTGAAGCTTTCTTT	CASSPGGRTEAFF
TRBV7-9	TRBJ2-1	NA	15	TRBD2	TGTGCCAGCAGCTCCAAGAGCGGGAATTTTAATGAGCAGTTCTTC	CASSSKSGNFNEQFF
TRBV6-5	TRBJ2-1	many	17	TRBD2	TGTGCCAGCAGTTTTAGGACTAGCGGGTCTCTCTACAATGAGCAGTTCTTC	CASSFRTSGSLYNEQFF
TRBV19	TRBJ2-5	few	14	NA	TGTGCCAGTAGTATAGGCGGCAGCCAAGAGACCCAGTACTTC	CASSIGGSQETQYF
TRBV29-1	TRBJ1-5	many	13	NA	TGCAGCGTTGCCTCTTCTGGCAATCAGCCCCAGCATTTT	CSVASSGNQPQHF
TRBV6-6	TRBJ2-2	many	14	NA	TGTGCCAGCAGTTACCGGGCGAACACCGGGGAGCTGTTTTTT	CASSYRANTGELFF
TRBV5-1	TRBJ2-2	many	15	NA	TGCGCCAGCAGCTCCGGGACGACGGGCACCGGGGAGCTGTTTTTT	CASSSGTTGTGELFF
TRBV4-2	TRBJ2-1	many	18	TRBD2	TGTGCCAGCAGCCAAGAGGGGGGGGGCGGGAGGCCCTACAATGAGCAGTTCTTC	CASSQEGGGGRPYNEQFF
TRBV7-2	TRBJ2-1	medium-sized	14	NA	TGTGCCAGCAGCGCGCGTGGTTCCTACAATGAGCAGTTCTTC	CASSARGSYNEQFF